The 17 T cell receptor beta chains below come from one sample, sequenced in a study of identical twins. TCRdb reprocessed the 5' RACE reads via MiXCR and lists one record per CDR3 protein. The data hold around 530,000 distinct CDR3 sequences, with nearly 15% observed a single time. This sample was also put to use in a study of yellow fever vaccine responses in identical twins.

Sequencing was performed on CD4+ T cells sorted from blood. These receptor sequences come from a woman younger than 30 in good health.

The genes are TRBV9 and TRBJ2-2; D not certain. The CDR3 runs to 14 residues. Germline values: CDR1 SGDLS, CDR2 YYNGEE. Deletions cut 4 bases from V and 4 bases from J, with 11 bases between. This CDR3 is CASSIPAGTGELFF. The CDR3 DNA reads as TGTGCCAGCAGCATCCCTGCCGGCACCGGGGAGCTGTTTTTT. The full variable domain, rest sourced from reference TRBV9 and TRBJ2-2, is DSGVTQTPKHLITATGQRVTLRCSPRSGDLSVYWYQQSLDQGLQFLIQYYNGEERAKGNILERFSAQQFPDLHSELNLSSLELGDSALYFCASSIPAGTGELFFGEGSRLTVL.

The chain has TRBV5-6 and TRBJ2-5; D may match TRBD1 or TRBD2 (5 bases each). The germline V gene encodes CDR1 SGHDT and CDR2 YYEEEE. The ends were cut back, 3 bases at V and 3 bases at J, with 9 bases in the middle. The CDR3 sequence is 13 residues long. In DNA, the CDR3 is TGTGCCAGCAGCTGGGGGATAAAAGAGACCCAGTACTTC. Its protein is CASSWGIKETQYF.

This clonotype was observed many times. CDR3 in DNA: TGTGCCAGCAGCTTAGACCCGGATCCCGGGGAGCTGTTTTTT. Residues: CASSLDPDPGELFF. This rearrangement joins TRBV7-3 to TRBJ2-2; D is undetermined. Germline lookup yields CDR1 SGHTA and CDR2 FQGTGA. The CDR3 contains 14 residues. Trimming took 2 bases from V and 6 from J, leaving 10 bases between them. Full variable domain (remainder filled in from reference TRBV7-3 and TRBJ2-2): GAGVSQTPSNKVTEKGKYVELRCDPISGHTALYWYRQSLGQGPEFLIYFQGTGAADDSGLPNDRFFAVRPEGSVSTLKIQRTERGDSAVYLCASSLDPDPGELFFGEGSRLTVL.

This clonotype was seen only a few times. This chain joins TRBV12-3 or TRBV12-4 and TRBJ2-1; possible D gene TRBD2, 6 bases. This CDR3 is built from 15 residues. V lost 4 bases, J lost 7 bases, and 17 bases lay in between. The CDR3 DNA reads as TGTGCCAGCAGTTCCCACCGGGAGTCTTTTAATGAGCAGTTCTTC. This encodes CASSSHRESFNEQFF.

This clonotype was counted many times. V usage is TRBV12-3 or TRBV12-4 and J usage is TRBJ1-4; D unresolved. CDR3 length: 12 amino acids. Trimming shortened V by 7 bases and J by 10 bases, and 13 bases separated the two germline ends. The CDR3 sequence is CASTSKGGKLFF. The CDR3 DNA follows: TGTGCCAGCACTTCGAAGGGCGGAAAACTGTTTTTT.

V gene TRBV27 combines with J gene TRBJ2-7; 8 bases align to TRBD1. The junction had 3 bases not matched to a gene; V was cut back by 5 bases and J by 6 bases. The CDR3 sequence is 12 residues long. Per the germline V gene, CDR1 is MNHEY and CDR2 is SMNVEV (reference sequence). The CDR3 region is CASSNRGFEQYF. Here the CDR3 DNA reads TGTGCCAGCAGTAACAGGGGGTTCGAGCAGTACTTC.

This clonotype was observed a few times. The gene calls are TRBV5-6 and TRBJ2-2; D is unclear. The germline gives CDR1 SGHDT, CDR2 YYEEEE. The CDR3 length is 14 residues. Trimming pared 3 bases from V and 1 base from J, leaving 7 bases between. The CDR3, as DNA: TGTGCCAGCAGCTCACGAGGGAACACCGGGGAGCTGTTTTTT. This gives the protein CASSSRGNTGELFF.

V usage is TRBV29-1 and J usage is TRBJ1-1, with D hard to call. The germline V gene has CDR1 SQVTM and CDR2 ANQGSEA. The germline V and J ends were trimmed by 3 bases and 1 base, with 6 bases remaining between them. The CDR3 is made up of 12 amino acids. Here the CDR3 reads CSVDGQNTEAFF. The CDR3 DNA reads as TGCAGCGTTGATGGCCAGAACACTGAAGCTTTCTTT.

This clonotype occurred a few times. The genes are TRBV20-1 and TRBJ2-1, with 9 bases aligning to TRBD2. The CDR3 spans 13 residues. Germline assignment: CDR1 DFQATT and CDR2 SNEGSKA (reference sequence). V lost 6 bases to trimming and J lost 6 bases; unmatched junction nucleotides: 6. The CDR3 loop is CSAPTSGTNEQFF. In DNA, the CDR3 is TGCAGTGCCCCGACTAGCGGAACCAATGAGCAGTTCTTC.

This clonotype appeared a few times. The CDR3 reads CSARGGDGRNYNEQFF. The CDR3 region has the DNA TGCAGTGCTAGAGGAGGGGACGGACGCAACTACAATGAGCAGTTCTTC. V is TRBV20-1 and J is TRBJ2-1; D is perhaps TRBD1 or TRBD2 (5 bases each). The V gene's germline CDR1 is DFQATT and CDR2 SNEGSKA (reference sequence). The V end was cut by 1 base, the J end by 3 bases, with 16 bases between. This CDR3 is 16 amino acids long.

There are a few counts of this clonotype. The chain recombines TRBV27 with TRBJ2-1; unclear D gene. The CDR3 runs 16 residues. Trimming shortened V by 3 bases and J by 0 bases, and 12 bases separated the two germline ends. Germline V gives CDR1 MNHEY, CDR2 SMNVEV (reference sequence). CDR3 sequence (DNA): TGTGCCAGCAGTTTGGCCAGGTCAAGCTCCTACAATGAGCAGTTCTTC. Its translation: CASSLARSSSYNEQFF.

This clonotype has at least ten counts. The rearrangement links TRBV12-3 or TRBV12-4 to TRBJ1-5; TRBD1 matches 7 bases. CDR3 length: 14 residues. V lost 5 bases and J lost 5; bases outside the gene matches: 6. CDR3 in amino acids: CASSMGQSHQPQHF. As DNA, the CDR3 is TGTGCCAGCAGTATGGGACAGTCCCATCAGCCCCAGCATTTT.

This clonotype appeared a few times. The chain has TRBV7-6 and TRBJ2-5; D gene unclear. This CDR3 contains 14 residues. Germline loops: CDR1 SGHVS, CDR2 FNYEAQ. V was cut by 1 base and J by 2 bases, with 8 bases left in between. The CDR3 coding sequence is TGTGCCAGCAGCTTAGTGTACGGACAAGAGACCCAGTACTTC. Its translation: CASSLVYGQETQYF.

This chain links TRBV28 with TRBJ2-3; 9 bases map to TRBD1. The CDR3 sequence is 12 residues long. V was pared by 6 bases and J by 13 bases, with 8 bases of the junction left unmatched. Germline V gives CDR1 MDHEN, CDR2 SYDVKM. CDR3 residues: CASRYTGGMEYF. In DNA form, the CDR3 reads TGTGCCAGCAGATATACAGGGGGCATGGAGTATTTT.

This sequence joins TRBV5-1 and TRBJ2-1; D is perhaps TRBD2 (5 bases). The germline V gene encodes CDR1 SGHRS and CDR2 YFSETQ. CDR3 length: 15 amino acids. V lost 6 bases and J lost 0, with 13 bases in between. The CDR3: CASTPQRNSYNEQFF. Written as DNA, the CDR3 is TGCGCCAGCACCCCGCAGCGGAACTCCTACAATGAGCAGTTCTTC.

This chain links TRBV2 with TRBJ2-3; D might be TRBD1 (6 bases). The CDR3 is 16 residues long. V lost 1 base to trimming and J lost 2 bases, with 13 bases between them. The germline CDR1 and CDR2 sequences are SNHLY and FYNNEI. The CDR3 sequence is CASSEVGHRYTDTQYF. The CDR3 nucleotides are TGTGCCAGCAGTGAAGTGGGACACCGGTACACAGATACGCAGTATTTT.

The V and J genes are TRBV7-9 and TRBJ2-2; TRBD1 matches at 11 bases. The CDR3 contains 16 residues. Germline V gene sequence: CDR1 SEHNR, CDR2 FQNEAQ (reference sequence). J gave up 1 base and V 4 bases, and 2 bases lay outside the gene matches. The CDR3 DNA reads TGTGCCAGCAGCTCGGGACAGGGGGGGAACACCGGGGAGCTGTTTTTT. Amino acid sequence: CASSSGQGGNTGELFF.